These T cell receptor beta chains were read from a single sample in a study of control samples from healthy donors and cancer patients. TCRdb keeps only in-frame clones here, not all; method: immunoSEQ multiplex PCR. The table has about 84,000 clones, 91% seen once. The source material was blood. The origin of the receptors is a man aged 50-59 years in good health. Both conserved end residues are part of each CDR3. Each record gives: V gene, clone size, D gene, J gene, CDR3 DNA, CDR3 protein. A D gene is named only where the DNA matches it firmly. The size of a clone is reported for some rows only, either as once, few or many, or as a class for expanded clones.

>TRBV5-1|NA|NA|TRBJ2-6
TGCGCCAGCAGCTTGGTTGTCTCTGGGGCCAACGTCCTGACTTTC
CASSLVVSGANVLTF
>TRBV10-1|NA|NA|TRBJ2-7
TGCGCCAGCAGTGAGGGCAGGCTACCCTACGAGCAGTACTTC
CASSEGRLPYEQYF
>TRBV30|NA|NA|TRBJ2-2
TGTGCCTGGAGTGGCCGTAGGATTAACACCGGGGAGCTGTTTTTT
CAWSGRRINTGELFF
>TRBV4-2|NA|TRBD1|TRBJ1-6
TGTGCCAGCAGCTCACAGGGGGCGAATAATTCACCCCTCCACTTT
CASSSQGANNSPLHF
>TRBV6-1|NA|NA|TRBJ2-1
TGTGCCAGCAGTGAATCCCCAAACGCCGCCAATGAGCAGTTCTTC
CASSESPNAANEQFF
>TRBV19|NA|NA|TRBJ2-4
TGTGCCAGTAGTATGGGCAGGGCGCGGGCCAAAAACATTCAGTACTTC
CASSMGRARAKNIQYF
>TRBV19|NA|NA|TRBJ1-2
TGTGCCAGTAGTATAGGGAGGGGCTATGGCTACACCTTC
CASSIGRGYGYTF
>TRBV6-5|NA|NA|TRBJ1-4
TGTGCCAGCAGTTACCTCTTGATGGGGCGCAGTGAAAAACTGTTTTTT
CASSYLLMGRSEKLFF
>TRBV6-5|NA|NA|TRBJ1-3
TGTGCCAGCACCCCCTCGGGAGGAAACACCATATATTTT
CASTPSGGNTIYF
>TRBV4-1|NA|NA|TRBJ2-6
TGCGCCAGCAGCCAAGACGTCGGAAAAGGGGTCAACGTCCTGACTTTC
CASSQDVGKGVNVLTF
>TRBV7-8|NA|NA|TRBJ1-3
TGTGCCAGCAGCGACACTTTAAGGAACACCATATATTTT
CASSDTLRNTIYF
>TRBV5-1|NA|NA|TRBJ1-2
TGCGCCAGCAGTCTGGCAGGGGACTATGGCTACACCTTC
CASSLAGDYGYTF
>TRBV3-1/TRBV3-2|once|NA|TRBJ2-3
TGTGCCAGCAGCTCCCGAGAGGATACGCAGTATTTT
CASSSREDTQYF
>TRBV3-1/TRBV3-2|once|NA|TRBJ1-4
TGTGCCAGCAGCCAAACGGGGGTAACTAATGAAAAACTGTTTTTT
CASSQTGVTNEKLFF
>TRBV4-2|NA|NA|TRBJ2-1
TGTGCCAGCAGCCAGCCCCTAGCTAATGAGCAGTTCTTC
CASSQPLANEQFF
>TRBV12-5|once|NA|TRBJ2-3
TGTGCTAGTGGCTCGGCGCTCACAGATACGCAGTATTTT
CASGSALTDTQYF
>TRBV3-1/TRBV3-2|NA|NA|TRBJ1-5
TGTGCCAGCAGCCAACAGATAAATCAGCCCCAGCATTTT
CASSQQINQPQHF
>TRBV7-7|many|NA|TRBJ2-3
TGTGCCAGCAGCCTACAGGGAGGCACAGATACGCAGTATTTT
CASSLQGGTDTQYF
>TRBV6-5|NA|TRBD1|TRBJ1-2
TGTGCCAGCAAGTCGGCGACAGGGCGGACCTATGGCTACACCTTC
CASKSATGRTYGYTF
>TRBV24-1|NA|TRBD2|TRBJ2-3
TGTGCCACCAGTGATTTGTTACTTGGCGGGGGGACAGATACGCAGTATTTT
CATSDLLLGGGTDTQYF
>TRBV5-1|NA|NA|TRBJ1-1
TGCGCCAGCAGCTTGGTGGGCCGCGGGGCTGAAGCTTTCTTT
CASSLVGRGAEAFF
>TRBV6-6|few|NA|TRBJ2-3
TGTGCCAGCAGTTACCCGGTAGCGGATGATACGCAGTATTTT
CASSYPVADDTQYF
>TRBV3-1/TRBV3-2|NA|NA|TRBJ1-2
TGTGCCAGCAGCCAAGAGTCGACAGTCTATGGCTACACCTTC
CASSQESTVYGYTF
>TRBV5-6|NA|TRBD1|TRBJ1-1
TGTGCCAGCAGCCCCGGACAGGGGGCTAAAGCTTTCTTT
CASSPGQGAKAFF
>TRBV24-1|medium-sized|NA|TRBJ2-5
TGTGCCACCAGTCAGCCCCACCTAGAAGAGACCCAGTACTTC
CATSQPHLEETQYF
>TRBV19|NA|NA|TRBJ1-2
TGTGCCAGTACCTCGTCCCAGCTAAGGGATGGCTACACCTTC
CASTSSQLRDGYTF
>TRBV5-1|NA|TRBD2|TRBJ2-3
TGCGCCAGCAGACTAGCGGGGGTCGAAGATACGCAGTATTTT
CASRLAGVEDTQYF
>TRBV7-8|NA|TRBD2|TRBJ2-5
TGTGCCAGCAGCTTAAGGCGGGGGAGCGGGGGGGCCTTGGGCCAAGAGACCCAGTACTTC
CASSLRRGSGGALGQETQYF
>TRBV6-2/TRBV6-3|NA|NA|TRBJ2-2
TGTGCCAGCAGTTCTCTTGGGAGGGAGCTGTTTTTT
CASSSLGRELFF
>TRBV18|NA|TRBD1|TRBJ2-6
TGTGCCAGCTCCCCCCCTAATCCGGGACAGAGCTCTGGGGCCAACGTCCTGACTTTC
CASSPPNPGQSSGANVLTF
>TRBV15|NA|TRBD2|TRBJ2-5
TGTGCCACCAGCAGAGGGGGACGGGAGGGGCGAGAGACCCAGTACTTC
CATSRGGREGRETQYF
>TRBV29-1|once|NA|TRBJ2-5
TGCAGCGTTGACGGGCTAGAGACCCAGTACTTC
CSVDGLETQYF
>TRBV6-5|few|NA|TRBJ1-1
TGTGCCAGCAAGCTGGGGACCGGCACTGAAGCTTTCTTT
CASKLGTGTEAFF
>TRBV24-1|NA|NA|TRBJ2-7
TGTGCCACCAGTGATTCCCCCCCCAGGGCCTACGAGCAGTACTTC
CATSDSPPRAYEQYF
>TRBV3-1/TRBV3-2|NA|NA|TRBJ1-6
TGTGCCAGCAGCCAAGACCCCGACAGCTCCTATAATTCACCCCTCCACTTT
CASSQDPDSSYNSPLHF
>TRBV5-1|NA|NA|TRBJ2-7
TGCGCCAGCAGCTCCGGGGACCGAGACTACGAGCAGTACTTC
CASSSGDRDYEQYF
>TRBV19|NA|NA|TRBJ1-1
TGTGCCAGTGGCACAGGGCCCGTGAACACTGAAGCTTTCTTT
CASGTGPVNTEAFF
>TRBV9|NA|NA|TRBJ2-7
TGTGCCAGCAGCCCGAGGTCCGATGGGGCTCGGTACGAGCAGTACTTC
CASSPRSDGARYEQYF
>TRBV12-3/TRBV12-4|NA|NA|TRBJ1-5
TGTGCCAGCAGTTTAGGGACATTTCAGCCCCAGCATTTT
CASSLGTFQPQHF
>TRBV3-1/TRBV3-2|NA|NA|TRBJ1-3
TGTGCCAGCAGCCAAGGAGCCCGTAGAAACACCATATATTTT
CASSQGARRNTIYF
>TRBV19|NA|TRBD1|TRBJ1-1
TGTGCCAGTAGTCGGAAGGACAGGGATTCCACTGAAGCTTTCTTT
CASSRKDRDSTEAFF
>TRBV5-4|NA|NA|TRBJ2-5
TGTGCCAGCAGCTTGTCTACAGGGATGCAAGAGACCCAGTACTTC
CASSLSTGMQETQYF
>TRBV9|NA|NA|TRBJ2-1
TGTGCCAGCAGCGTAGGATTTGGCGGTTACAATGAGCAGTTCTTC
CASSVGFGGYNEQFF
>TRBV6-1|NA|NA|TRBJ2-5
TGTGCCAGCAGTGAAACCCATGTACCTAAGAGGGAGACCCAGTACTTC
CASSETHVPKRETQYF
>TRBV15|NA|NA|TRBJ1-4
TGTGCCACCAGCAGTAAAAACAGGCATAATGAAAAACTGTTTTTT
CATSSKNRHNEKLFF
>TRBV27|NA|NA|TRBJ1-6
TGTGCCAGCAGTTTAGGTTATTCACCCCTCCACTTT
CASSLGYSPLHF
>TRBV19|NA|TRBD2|TRBJ2-2
TGTGCCAGTACTGAGCGGGGGGGCCCCGGGGAGCTGTTTTTT
CASTERGGPGELFF